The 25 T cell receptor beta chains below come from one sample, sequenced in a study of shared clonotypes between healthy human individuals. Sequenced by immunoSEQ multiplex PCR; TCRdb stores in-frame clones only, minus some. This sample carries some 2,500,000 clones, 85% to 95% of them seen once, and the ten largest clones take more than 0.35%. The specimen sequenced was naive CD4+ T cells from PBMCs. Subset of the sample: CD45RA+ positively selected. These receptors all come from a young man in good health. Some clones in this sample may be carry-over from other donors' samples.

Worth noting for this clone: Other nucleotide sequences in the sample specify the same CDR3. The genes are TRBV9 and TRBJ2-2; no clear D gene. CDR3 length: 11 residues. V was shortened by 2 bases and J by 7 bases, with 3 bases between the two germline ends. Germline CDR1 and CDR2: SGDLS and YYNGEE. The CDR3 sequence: CASSVDGELFF. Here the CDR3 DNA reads TGTGCCAGCAGCGTCGACGGGGAGCTGTTTTTT.

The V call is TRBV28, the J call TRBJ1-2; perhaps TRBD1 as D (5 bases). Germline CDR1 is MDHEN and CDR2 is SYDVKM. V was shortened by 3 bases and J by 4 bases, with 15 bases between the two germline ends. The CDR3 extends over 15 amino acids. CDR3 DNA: TGTGCCAGCAGTTTTACGCGTCAGGGCGGCTATGGCTACACCTTC. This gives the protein CASSFTRQGGYGYTF.

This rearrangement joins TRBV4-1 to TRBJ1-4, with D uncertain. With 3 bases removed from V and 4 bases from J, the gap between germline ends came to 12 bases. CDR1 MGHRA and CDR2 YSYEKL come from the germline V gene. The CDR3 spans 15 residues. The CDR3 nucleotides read TGCGCCAGCAGCCACCTAAATCCATTTAATGAAAAACTGTTTTTT. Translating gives CASSHLNPFNEKLFF.

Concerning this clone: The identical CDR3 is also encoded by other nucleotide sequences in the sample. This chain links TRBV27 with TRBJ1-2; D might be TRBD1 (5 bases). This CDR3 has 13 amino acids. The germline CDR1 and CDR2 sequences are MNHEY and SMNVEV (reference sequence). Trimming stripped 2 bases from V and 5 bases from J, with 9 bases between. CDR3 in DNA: TGTGCCAGCAGTTTAGTTGGGGGATATGGCTACACCTTC. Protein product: CASSLVGGYGYTF.

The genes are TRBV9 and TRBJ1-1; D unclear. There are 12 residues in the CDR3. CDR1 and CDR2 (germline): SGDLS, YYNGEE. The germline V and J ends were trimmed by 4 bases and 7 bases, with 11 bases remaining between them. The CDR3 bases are TGTGCCAGCAGCCCTTTCGACGGTGAAGCTTTCTTT. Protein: CASSPFDGEAFF.

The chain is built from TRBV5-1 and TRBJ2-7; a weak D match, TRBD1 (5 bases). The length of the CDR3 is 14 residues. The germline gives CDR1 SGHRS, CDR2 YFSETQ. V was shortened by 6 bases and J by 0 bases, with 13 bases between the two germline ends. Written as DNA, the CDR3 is TGCGCCAGCAAAGAGACAGTTCACTCCTACGAGCAGTACTTC. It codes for CASKETVHSYEQYF. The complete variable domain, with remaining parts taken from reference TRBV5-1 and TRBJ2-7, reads KAGVTQTPRYLIKTRGQQVTLSCSPISGHRSVSWYQQTPGQGLQFLFEYFSETQRNKGNFPGRFSGRQFSNSRSEMNVSTLELGDSALYLCASKETVHSYEQYFGPGTRLTVT.

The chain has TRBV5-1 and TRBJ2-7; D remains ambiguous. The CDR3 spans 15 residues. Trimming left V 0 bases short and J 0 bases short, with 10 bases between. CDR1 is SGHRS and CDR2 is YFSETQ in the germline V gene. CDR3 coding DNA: TGCGCCAGCAGCTTGGCAGGAGAACTCTCCTACGAGCAGTACTTC. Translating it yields CASSLAGELSYEQYF.

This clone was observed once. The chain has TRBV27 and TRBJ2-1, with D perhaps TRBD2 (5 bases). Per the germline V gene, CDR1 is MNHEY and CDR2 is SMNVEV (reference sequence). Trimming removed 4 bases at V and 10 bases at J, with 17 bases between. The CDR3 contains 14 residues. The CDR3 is CASSSRTALREQFF. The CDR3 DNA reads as TGTGCCAGCAGTTCTCGGACTGCCCTGCGGGAGCAGTTCTTC.

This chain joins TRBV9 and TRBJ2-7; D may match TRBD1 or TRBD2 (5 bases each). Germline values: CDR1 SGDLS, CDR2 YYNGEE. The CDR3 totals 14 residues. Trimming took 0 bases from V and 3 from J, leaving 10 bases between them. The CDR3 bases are TGTGCCAGCAGCGTAGATGCAGGGAGCTACGAGCAGTACTTC. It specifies CASSVDAGSYEQYF.

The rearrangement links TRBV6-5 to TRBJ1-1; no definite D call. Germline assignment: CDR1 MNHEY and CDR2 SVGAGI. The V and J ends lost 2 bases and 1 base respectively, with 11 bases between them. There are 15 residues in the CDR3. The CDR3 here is CASSYRRQPNTEAFF. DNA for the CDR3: TGTGCCAGCAGTTACAGGAGGCAGCCGAACACTGAAGCTTTCTTT.

CDR3 sequence: CASSLPGVSYEQYF. CDR3 DNA: TGTGCCAGCAGTTTACCTGGGGTATCCTACGAGCAGTACTTC. The rearrangement joins TRBV28 to TRBJ2-7; D not resolved. Deletions cut 2 bases from V and 1 base from J, with 9 bases between. CDR3 size: 14 residues. Germline V CDR1 and CDR2: MDHEN, SYDVKM.

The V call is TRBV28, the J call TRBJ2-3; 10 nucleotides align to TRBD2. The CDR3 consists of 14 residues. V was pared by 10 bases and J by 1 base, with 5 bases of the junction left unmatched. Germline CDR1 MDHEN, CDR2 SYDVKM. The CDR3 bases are TGTGCCACAGATGGACTAGCGGGCACAGATACGCAGTATTTT. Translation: CATDGLAGTDTQYF. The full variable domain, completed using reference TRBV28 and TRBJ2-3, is DVKVTQSSRYLVKRTGEKVFLECVQDMDHENMFWYRQDPGLGLRLIYFSYDVKMKEKGDIPEGYSVSREKKERFSLILESASTNQTSMYLCATDGLAGTDTQYFGPGTRLTVL.

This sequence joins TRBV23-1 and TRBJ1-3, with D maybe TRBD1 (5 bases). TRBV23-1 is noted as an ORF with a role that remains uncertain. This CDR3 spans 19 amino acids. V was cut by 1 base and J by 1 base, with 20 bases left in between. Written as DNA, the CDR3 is TGCGCCAGCAGTCAATTGTCTCCATGGGGCAGGGTTTCTGGAAACACCATATATTTT. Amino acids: CASSQLSPWGRVSGNTIYF.

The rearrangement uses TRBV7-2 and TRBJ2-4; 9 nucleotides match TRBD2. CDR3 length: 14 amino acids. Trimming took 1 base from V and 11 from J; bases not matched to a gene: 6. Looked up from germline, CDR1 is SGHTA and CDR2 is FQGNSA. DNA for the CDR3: TGTGCCAGCAGCTTAGAGAGGGCGGGAGGGTTTCAGTACTTC. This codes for CASSLERAGGFQYF.

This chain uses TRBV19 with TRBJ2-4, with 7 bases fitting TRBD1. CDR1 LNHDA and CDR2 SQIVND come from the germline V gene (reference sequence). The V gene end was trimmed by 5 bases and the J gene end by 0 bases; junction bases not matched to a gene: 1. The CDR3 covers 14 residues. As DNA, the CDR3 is TGTGCCAGTAGTGACAGGGTAGCCAAAAACATTCAGTACTTC. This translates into CASSDRVAKNIQYF. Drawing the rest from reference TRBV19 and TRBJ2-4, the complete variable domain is DGGITQSPKYLFRKEGQNVTLSCEQNLNHDAMYWYRQDPGQGLRLIYYSQIVNDFQKGDIAEGYSVSREKKESFPLTVTSAQKNPTAFYLCASSDRVAKNIQYFGAGTRLSVL.

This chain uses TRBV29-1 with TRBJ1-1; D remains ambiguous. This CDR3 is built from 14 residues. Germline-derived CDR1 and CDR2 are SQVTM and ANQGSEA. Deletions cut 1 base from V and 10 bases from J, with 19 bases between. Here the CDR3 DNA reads TGCAGCGTTGAAGGCTCGTGGTCCTCAAGTGGAGCTTTCTTT. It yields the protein CSVEGSWSSSGAFF.

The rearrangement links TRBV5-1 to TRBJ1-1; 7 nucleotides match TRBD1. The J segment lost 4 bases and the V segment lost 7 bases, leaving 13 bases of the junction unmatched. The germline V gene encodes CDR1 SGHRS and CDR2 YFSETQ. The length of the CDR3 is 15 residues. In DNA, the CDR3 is TGCGCCAGCCTAGGGGCGAGGGGGCATGGCACTGAAGCTTTCTTT. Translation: CASLGARGHGTEAFF.

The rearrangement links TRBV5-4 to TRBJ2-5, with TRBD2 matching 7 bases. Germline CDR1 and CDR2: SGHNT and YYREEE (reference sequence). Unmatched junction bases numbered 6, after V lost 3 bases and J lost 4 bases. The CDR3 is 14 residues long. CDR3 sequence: CASSYGGSTETQYF. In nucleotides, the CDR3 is TGTGCCAGCAGCTACGGCGGGAGTACAGAGACCCAGTACTTC.

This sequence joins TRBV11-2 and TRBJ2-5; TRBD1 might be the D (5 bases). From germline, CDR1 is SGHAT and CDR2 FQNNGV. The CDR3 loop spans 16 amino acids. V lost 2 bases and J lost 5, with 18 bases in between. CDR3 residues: CASSLMQGPLGETQYF. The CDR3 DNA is TGTGCCAGCAGCTTAATGCAGGGCCCCTTGGGGGAGACCCAGTACTTC. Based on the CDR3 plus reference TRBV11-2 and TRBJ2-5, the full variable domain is EAGVAQSPRYKIIEKRQSVAFWCNPISGHATLYWYQQILGQGPKLLIQFQNNGVVDDSQLPKDRFSAERLKGVDSTLKIQPAKLEDSAVYLCASSLMQGPLGETQYFGPGTRLLVL.

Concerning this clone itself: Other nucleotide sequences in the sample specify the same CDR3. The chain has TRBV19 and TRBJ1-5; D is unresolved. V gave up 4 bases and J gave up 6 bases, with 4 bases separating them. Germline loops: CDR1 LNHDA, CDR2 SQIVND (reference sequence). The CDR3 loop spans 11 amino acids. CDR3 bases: TGTGCCAGTAGTAGAGGTCAGCCCCAGCATTTT. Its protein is CASSRGQPQHF.

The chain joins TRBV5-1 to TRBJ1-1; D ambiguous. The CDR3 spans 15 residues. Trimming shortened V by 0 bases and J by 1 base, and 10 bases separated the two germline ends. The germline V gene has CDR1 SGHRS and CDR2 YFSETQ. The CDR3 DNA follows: TGCGCCAGCAGCTTGGGGCCCCTGGAGAACACTGAAGCTTTCTTT. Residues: CASSLGPLENTEAFF. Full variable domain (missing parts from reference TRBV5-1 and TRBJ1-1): KAGVTQTPRYLIKTRGQQVTLSCSPISGHRSVSWYQQTPGQGLQFLFEYFSETQRNKGNFPGRFSGRQFSNSRSEMNVSTLELGDSALYLCASSLGPLENTEAFFGQGTRLTVV.

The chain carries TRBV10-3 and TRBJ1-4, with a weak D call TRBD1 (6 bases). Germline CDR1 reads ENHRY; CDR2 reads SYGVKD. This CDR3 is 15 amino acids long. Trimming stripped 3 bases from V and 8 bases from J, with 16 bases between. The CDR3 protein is CAISEQGIRGEKLFF. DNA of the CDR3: TGTGCCATCAGTGAACAGGGCATCCGGGGGGAAAAACTGTTTTTT.

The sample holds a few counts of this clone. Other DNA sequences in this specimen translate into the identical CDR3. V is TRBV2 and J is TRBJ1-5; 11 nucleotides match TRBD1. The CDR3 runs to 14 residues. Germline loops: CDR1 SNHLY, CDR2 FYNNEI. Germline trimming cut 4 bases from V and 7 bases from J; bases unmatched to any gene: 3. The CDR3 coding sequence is TGTGCCAGCAGTGGGACAGGGGGCAGGCAGCCCCAGCATTTT. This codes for CASSGTGGRQPQHF.

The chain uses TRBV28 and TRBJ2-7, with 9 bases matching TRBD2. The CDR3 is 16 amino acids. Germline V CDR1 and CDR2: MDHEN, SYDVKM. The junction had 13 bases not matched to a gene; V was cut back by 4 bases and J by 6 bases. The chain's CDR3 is CASSSTSGSWGREQYF. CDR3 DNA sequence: TGTGCCAGCAGTTCGACTAGCGGATCCTGGGGCCGCGAGCAGTACTTC.

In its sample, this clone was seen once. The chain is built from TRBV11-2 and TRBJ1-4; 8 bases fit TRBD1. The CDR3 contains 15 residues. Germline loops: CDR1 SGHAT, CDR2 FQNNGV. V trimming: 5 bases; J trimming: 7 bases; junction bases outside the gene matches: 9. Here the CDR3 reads CASSLKPGGGEKLFF. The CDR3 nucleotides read TGTGCCAGCAGCCTAAAACCAGGGGGCGGTGAAAAACTGTTTTTT.